The 16 T cell receptor beta chains below all came from one sample that was sequenced in a study of early T cells in non-severe SARS-CoV-2 infection. One entry per CDR3 protein, called by TCRdb with MiXCR from the 5' RACE reads. The table has about 47,000 distinct CDR3 sequences, approximately 11% seen once. The sample consisted of whole blood. These receptors came from an adult who was a healthcare worker with PCR-confirmed SARS-CoV-2 infection or an uninfected control (not recorded which).

This clonotype was detected many times. The chain couples TRBV12-3 or TRBV12-4 to TRBJ2-3; 10 nucleotides match TRBD2. The J segment lost 4 bases and the V segment lost 4 bases, leaving 14 bases of the junction unmatched. CDR3 length: 18 residues. The CDR3 region has the DNA TGTGCCAGCAGTTCGGCGGGAGCGGGGGGGCCGAGGTCAGATACGCAGTATTTT. Translation: CASSSAGAGGPRSDTQYF.

This chain uses TRBV4-1 with TRBJ1-5; 7 nucleotides align to TRBD1. CDR3 length: 15 amino acids. Germline trimming cut 4 bases from V and 4 bases from J; bases unmatched to any gene: 7. From germline, CDR1 is MGHRA and CDR2 YSYEKL. CDR3 DNA: TGCGCCAGCAGCCCAAGGGACAGCCAGAATCAGCCCCAGCATTTT. It translates to CASSPRDSQNQPQHF.

Regarding this clonotype: A much larger clone lies a single base off, so this may be a read error. Here the CDR3 omits its conserved ending phenylalanine or tryptophan, so a read error is the likely source. The chain employs TRBV5-6 and TRBJ2-7; maybe TRBD2 (7 bases). The CDR3 covers 14 residues. From germline, CDR1 is SGHDT and CDR2 YYEEEE. The germline V and J ends were trimmed by 4 bases and 2 bases, with 13 bases remaining between them. This CDR3 is CASSPAGGPYEQYI. The DNA of the CDR3 is TGTGCCAGCAGCCCCGCCGGGGGGCCCTACGAGCAGTACATC.

The gene calls are TRBV28 and TRBJ2-1, with unresolved D. The V end lost 1 base, the J end lost 1 base, and 11 bases lay between the germline ends. Germline CDR1 reads MDHEN; CDR2 reads SYDVKM. CDR3 length: 16 amino acids. CDR3 region: CASSLLQASSYNEQFF. The CDR3, as DNA: TGTGCCAGCAGTTTATTGCAGGCTAGTTCCTACAATGAGCAGTTCTTC.

This clonotype was seen at least ten times. The V gene is TRBV5-5, the J gene TRBJ2-1; 12 bases agree with TRBD2. The V gene end was trimmed by 6 bases and the J gene end by 9 bases; junction bases not matched to a gene: 7. The germline V gene encodes CDR1 SGHKS and CDR2 YYEKEE (reference sequence). The CDR3 consists of 14 residues. CDR3 loop: CASTLTSGGREQFF. The CDR3 coding sequence is TGTGCCAGCACCCTGACTAGCGGGGGACGTGAGCAGTTCTTC.

Comment on this clonotype: The junction departs from the called germline gene at one end, perhaps through a read error. The chain has TRBV7-7 and TRBJ2-3; possibly TRBD2 for D (5 bases). CDR3 size: 15 residues. Germline loops: CDR1 SSHAT, CDR2 FNYEAQ (reference sequence). The CDR3, as DNA: TGTGCTAGCAGCTTACATGGAGGATTGGGGGATACGCAGTATTTT. Its translation is CASSLHGGLGDTQYF.

This clonotype occurred many times. The chain employs TRBV20-1 and TRBJ2-7, with 13 bases aligning to TRBD2. Germline CDR1 DFQATT, CDR2 SNEGSKA (reference sequence). The V gene end was trimmed by 3 bases and the J gene end by 0 bases; junction bases not matched to a gene: 8. This CDR3 contains 17 residues. The CDR3 region has the DNA TGCAGTGCTAGCACGGGACTAGCGGGGCACTTCTCCTACGAGCAGTACTTC. Translating gives CSASTGLAGHFSYEQYF.

This clonotype was seen a handful of times. This chain joins TRBV20-1 and TRBJ1-5, with D possibly matching TRBD1 (5 bases). Germline CDR1 and CDR2: DFQATT and SNEGSKA (reference sequence). The CDR3 is made up of 14 amino acids. Trimming removed 3 bases at V and 2 bases at J, with 11 bases between. CDR3 sequence reads: CSASSGAGNQPQHF. The CDR3 DNA reads TGCAGTGCTAGCTCCGGGGCAGGCAATCAGCCCCAGCATTTT.

This sequence joins TRBV20-1 and TRBJ2-7; the D is unclear. The germline V gene encodes CDR1 DFQATT and CDR2 SNEGSKA (reference sequence). The V and J ends lost 1 base and 4 bases respectively, with 8 bases between them. The CDR3 is made up of 12 amino acids. CDR3 DNA: TGCAGTGCTAGAGGATCCCTATACGAGCAGTACTTC. This encodes CSARGSLYEQYF.

This clonotype was detected many times. The rearrangement links TRBV5-6 to TRBJ1-1; possibly TRBD1 for D (5 bases). This CDR3 region has 14 residues. Germline V lookup: CDR1 SGHDT, CDR2 YYEEEE. Trimming pared 0 bases from V and 6 bases from J, leaving 12 bases between. The CDR3 DNA sequence: TGTGCCAGCAGCTTGGGACAGAAAAACGCTGAAGCTTTCTTT. This gives the protein CASSLGQKNAEAFF.

This clonotype was recorded at least ten times. The CDR3 nucleotides read TGTGCTAGTGCCCCCGGGACAGGGATGGCAGATACGCAGTATTTT. Amino acid sequence: CASAPGTGMADTQYF. The V call is TRBV12-5, the J call TRBJ2-3; TRBD1 matches 9 bases. The germline CDR1 and CDR2 sequences are LGHNT and FRNRAP. The V gene end was trimmed by 7 bases and the J gene end by 4 bases; junction bases not matched to a gene: 9. CDR3 length: 15 residues.

This clonotype was observed at least ten times. The J gene is TRBJ1-1, the V gene TRBV19; D is ambiguous. CDR3 length equals 13 residues. V was trimmed by 8 bases and J by 6 bases, leaving 16 bases between them. CDR1 LNHDA and CDR2 SQIVND come from the germline V gene (reference sequence). CDR3 residues: CASAPRELPEAFF. The CDR3 nucleotides are TGTGCCAGTGCTCCTCGGGAGTTGCCTGAAGCTTTCTTT.

This clonotype was seen repeatedly, ten times or more. This chain links TRBV4-3 with TRBJ1-1; D remains ambiguous. Per germline, CDR1 LGHNA and CDR2 YSLEER. This CDR3 is 15 amino acids long. Trimming cost V 0 bases and J 1 base, with 9 bases left between them. This CDR3 reads CASSQDKVRNTEAFF. In DNA form, the CDR3 reads TGCGCCAGCAGCCAAGATAAGGTTCGGAACACTGAAGCTTTCTTT.

The V and J genes are TRBV6-2 or TRBV6-3 and TRBJ2-7; TRBD1 matches at 10 bases. With 8 bases clipped from V and 5 bases from J, the junction kept 9 bases outside the gene matches. CDR3 size: 14 residues. Germline CDR1 and CDR2: MNHEY and SVGEGT. CDR3 coding DNA: TGTGCCAGCTGGTCGGGACAGGGGAGGAACGAGCAGTACTTC. This gives the protein CASWSGQGRNEQYF.

This clonotype was counted only a few times. V is TRBV7-2 and J is TRBJ1-2, with D hard to call. The V gene's germline CDR1 is SGHTA and CDR2 FQGNSA. The CDR3 has 12 amino acids. Deletions cut 1 base from V and 4 bases from J, with 4 bases between. Written as DNA, the CDR3 is TGTGCCAGCAGCTTAGGGTTCTATGGCTACACCTTC. Translation: CASSLGFYGYTF.

The chain employs TRBV20-1 and TRBJ2-1, with D tentatively TRBD1 or TRBD2 (7 bases each). V was cut by 1 base and J by 9 bases, with 25 bases left in between. CDR1 DFQATT and CDR2 SNEGSKA come from the germline V gene (reference sequence). The CDR3 has 17 residues. CDR3 sequence: CSARVGRGLRTLGEQFF. CDR3 coding DNA: TGCAGTGCTAGAGTTGGGAGGGGGCTCCGTACTTTGGGTGAGCAGTTCTTC.